One T cell receptor beta chain is described in this entry. This sample is drawn from a study of blood T cell repertoires in COVID-19. In the study overall: Samples of COVID-19 (acute and convalescent) were obtained from the United States, Italy and Spain. The analysed material was cDNA or gDNA that came from T cells, B-cell-depleted T cells, or PBMCs.

The CDR3 consists of 13 residues. V lost 7 bases and J 10 bases, leaving 14 bases between the germline ends. Assignment of participants to cohorts was predicated upon participant-reported clinical history. Authors' processing steps: Nucleated cell number was recorded as an estimate derived from reference gene primer amplification. The assay was immunoSEQ multiplex PCR, and TCRdb's table has in-frame clones only and misses some. That table gives V, J and clone size, and the DNA gave D and trimming. The table records over 250,000 clones, about 88% of them present only once. The sequence derives from a man aged 25-45 years with acute COVID-19. The chain links TRBV12-3 or TRBV12-4 to TRBJ1-6, with D hard to call. The sequenced sample consisted of PBMCs or T cells enriched from blood (not recorded which). The CDR3 sequence is CASNALSSSPLHF. CDR3 coding DNA: TGTGCCAGCAACGCCCTATCGTCATCACCCCTCCACTTT.